The entry that follows covers one T cell receptor beta chain sequence. Deletions cut 0 bases from V and 4 bases from J, with 15 bases between. CDR1 MNHEY and CDR2 SVGAGI come from the germline V gene. The CDR3 is made up of 16 amino acids. The data stem from a study of blood T cell repertoires in COVID-19. In the authors' methods: Estimation of nucleated cell counts was performed using reference gene primer amplification. Only in-frame clones appear in the TCRdb table, and some are missing; sequencing was by immunoSEQ multiplex PCR. Clone size and V and J calls were adopted from that table, with D and trimming inferred from the DNA. The sample includes fewer than 350,000 clones, around 81% of them seen just once.

The genes are TRBV6-5 and TRBJ1-2; D is uncertain. The sequence was collected from a woman aged 55 to 70 with active or convalescent COVID-19. Sequenced material: peripheral blood. In DNA, the CDR3 is TGTGCCAGCAGTTACTCCCCGGCGTCCAGGTCCTATGGCTACACCTTC. Its protein product is CASSYSPASRSYGYTF.